This TCR beta chain was captured by sequencing in a study of OX40 agonist ivuxolimab in advanced cancers. About the study: Ivuxolimab was delivered to patients intravenously every 2 weeks at doses spanning 0.01 to 10 mg/kg.

Blood samples were obtained at baseline, cycle 4 day 1, and cycle 7 day 1. Looked up from germline, CDR1 is MDHEN and CDR2 is SYDVKM. The CDR3 spans 15 residues. V dropped 5 bases and J dropped 2 bases, with 10 bases sitting between them. The assay was immunoSEQ multiplex PCR, and TCRdb's table has in-frame clones only and misses some. The data contain tens of thousands of clones, about 88% of them singletons. The count of this clone is one. The TCR sequence derives from an adult with an advanced solid tumor such as melanoma, head and neck, liver or kidney cancer. Sequenced material: CD4+ or CD8+ T cells sorted from blood, taken in a trial of the OX40 agonist ivuxolimab. The chain links TRBV28 to TRBJ1-6; D may be TRBD1 (6 bases). The DNA for the CDR3 is TGTGCCAGCAGTCGGGGGCTCACCTATAATTCACCCCTCCACTTT. It translates to CASSRGLTYNSPLHF.